This note documents a single T cell receptor beta chain sequence. What it binds is unknown. Primers included in the PCR were 60 Vbeta and 13 Jbeta primers. Libraries were prepared by immunoSEQ multiplex PCR; TCRdb keeps only in-frame clonotypes and omits some of them. The sample yields about 200,000 clones, 82% seen once. This sample is part of a study of cytomegalovirus exposure and HLA in healthy donors. The wider study: A preliminary data release comprised approximately 85 million unique TCRs obtained from HLA-typed donors. For the approximately 430 genotyped donors, more than 65% fell within the Caucasian-associated ancestry cluster. Whole-study findings and limits: Researchers catalogued 164 TCR beta chains as cytomegalovirus-associated.

Trimming took off 5 bases at V and 0 bases at J, with 12 bases between the two ends. The CDR3 is made up of 15 amino acids. CDR1 is SGHAT and CDR2 is FQNNGV in the germline V gene. Donors likely had unrecorded immune exposures despite being nominally healthy when sampled. This sequence was found in a woman aged 18-29 years in good health and CMV-seronegative. The chain uses TRBV11-2 and TRBJ2-3, with D possibly TRBD2 on 5 matching bases. Sequenced material: PBMCs. CDR3 nucleotide sequence: TGTGCCAGCAGCCTAGTAGCGTCTAGCACAGATACGCAGTATTTT. This gives the protein CASSLVASSTDTQYF.